Below, 8 T cell receptor beta chains from the same sample are listed, as sequenced in a study of patients and donors after allogeneic stem cell transplantation. TCRdb independently ran MiXCR on the RT-PCR reads; one entry per CDR3 protein. The sample lists hundreds of thousands of distinct CDR3 sequences, around 15% occurring once. The source material was blood, either unsorted or a sorted T cell fraction (not recorded which). The receptors shown here come from a human donor who was either an allogeneic HSCT recipient or a stem cell or donor lymphocyte infusion donor (not recorded which). It is not recorded whose cells these are; they may come from a transplant donor.

The gene calls are TRBV30 and TRBJ2-7; 8 bases line up with TRBD1. Germline V gene data show CDR1 as GTSNPN and CDR2 as SVGIG (reference sequence). Germline trimming cut 0 bases from V and 5 bases from J; bases unmatched to any gene: 0. The CDR3 consists of 12 residues. The CDR3 spells CAWSVTGDEQYF. The CDR3 DNA reads as TGTGCCTGGAGTGTGACAGGGGACGAGCAGTACTTC.

This clonotype was seen at least ten times. This sequence joins TRBV5-6 and TRBJ1-1; D unclear. The CDR3 length is 14 residues. From germline, CDR1 is SGHDT and CDR2 YYEEEE. V was clipped by 4 bases and J by 3 bases, with 13 bases between them. CDR3 sequence (DNA): TGTGCCAGCAGCAACTACGGACTGCACACTGAAGCTTTCTTT. This translates into CASSNYGLHTEAFF.

There are a few counts of this clonotype. The gene calls are TRBV30 and TRBJ1-4, with 10 bases aligning to TRBD1. The CDR3 runs 14 residues. V gave up 4 bases and J gave up 8 bases; unmatched junction bases: 7. Germline-derived CDR1 and CDR2 are GTSNPN and SVGIG (reference sequence). The CDR3 DNA is TGTGCCTGGACCAGGACAGGGGGAAAGGAAAAACTGTTTTTT. It specifies CAWTRTGGKEKLFF.

The chain joins TRBV2 to TRBJ2-1; 10 positions agree with TRBD2. J lost 7 bases, V lost 7 bases, and 7 bases had no gene match. This CDR3 comprises 14 residues. Germline CDR1 SNHLY, CDR2 FYNNEI. The CDR3 here is CASTSGGLGNEQFF. DNA of the CDR3: TGTGCCAGCACTAGCGGGGGCCTCGGGAATGAGCAGTTCTTC.

This clonotype has just a few counts. V is TRBV29-1 and J is TRBJ2-7, with 8 nucleotides matching TRBD2. The CDR3 has 13 residues. J was trimmed by 2 bases and V by 6 bases; bases with no gene match: 6. The germline gives CDR1 SQVTM, CDR2 ANQGSEA. The CDR3 is CSVRGLDPYEQYF. CDR3 in DNA: TGCAGCGTGCGGGGACTAGACCCCTACGAGCAGTACTTC.

The rearrangement links TRBV18 to TRBJ1-1; D gene ambiguous. The CDR3 extends over 13 amino acids. CDR1 is KGHSH and CDR2 is LQKENI in the germline V gene. V shed 3 bases and J shed 6 bases, with 11 bases lying between them. The CDR3 DNA is TGTGCCAGCTCACCCCTGGTGGACGCTGAAGCTTTCTTT. Translated: CASSPLVDAEAFF.

The J gene is TRBJ2-3, the V gene TRBV9; 7 bases fit TRBD2. CDR3 length: 15 residues. V gave up 8 bases and J gave up 5 bases; unmatched junction bases: 14. Looked up from germline, CDR1 is SGDLS and CDR2 is YYNGEE. CDR3 sequence: CARGREGGEGDTQYF. DNA for the CDR3: TGTGCCAGGGGACGGGAAGGTGGGGAGGGAGATACGCAGTATTTT.

The table lists this clonotype with a few counts. V gene TRBV12-3 or TRBV12-4 combines with J gene TRBJ1-2; TRBD1 matches at 7 bases. V dropped 2 bases and J dropped 4; count of bases not matched to a gene: 7. CDR3 length equals 15 residues. This CDR3 is CASSLFRDRVYGYTF. CDR3 nucleotide sequence: TGTGCCAGCAGTTTATTCCGGGACAGAGTCTATGGCTACACCTTC.